This T cell receptor beta chain was retrieved from a study of blood T cell repertoires in COVID-19. The V gene lost 5 bases and the J gene lost 1 base, with 14 bases spanning the gap. This CDR3 has 15 residues. Germline loops: CDR1 MNHEY, CDR2 SVGAGI. Profiling relied on immunoSEQ multiplex PCR, and the TCRdb table lists in-frame clones only, not all of them. The table shows approximately 150,000 clones, with about 88% occurring only once. Input material: peripheral blood. The receptor's source is a human donor with acute or convalescent COVID-19. The donor label of this sample is uncertain. This chain connects TRBV6-5 to TRBJ1-2, with D uncertain. Here the CDR3 DNA reads TGTGCCAGCAGTCGCAACAAACCCATTAACTATGGCTACACCTTC. Protein: CASSRNKPINYGYTF.